This T cell receptor beta chain was recovered during a study of T-cell memory formation after mild COVID-19. This clonotype came up many times. Its antigen remains unidentified. Germline assignment: CDR1 SNHLY and CDR2 FYNNEI. This CDR3 has 12 residues. V dropped 8 bases and J dropped 5; count of bases not matched to a gene: 2. General study points: Cross-reactive memory appears to have joined, as suggested by some responding clones showing up in pre-infection memory. A second wave of clones peaked on day 37, and their SARS-CoV-2 specificity went unconfirmed.

TCRalpha and TCRbeta libraries used 5'RACE with constant-segment primers and UMIs. Using its own MiXCR run on the 5' RACE reads, TCRdb lists one record per CDR3 protein. Among more than 250,000 distinct CDR3 sequences listed, over 15% were seen once. The chain combines TRBV2 with TRBJ2-5; 10 nucleotides line up with TRBD2. This TCR was recovered from a man aged 18 to 29 who had mild COVID-19 (a few samples of this study predate the infection). Cell type and time point are not known. The sequenced material came from PBMCs or a T cell subset sorted from them (not recorded which). This CDR3 is CASSTSGETQYF. The CDR3 nucleotides are TGTGCCAGCTCGACTAGCGGGGAGACCCAGTACTTC.